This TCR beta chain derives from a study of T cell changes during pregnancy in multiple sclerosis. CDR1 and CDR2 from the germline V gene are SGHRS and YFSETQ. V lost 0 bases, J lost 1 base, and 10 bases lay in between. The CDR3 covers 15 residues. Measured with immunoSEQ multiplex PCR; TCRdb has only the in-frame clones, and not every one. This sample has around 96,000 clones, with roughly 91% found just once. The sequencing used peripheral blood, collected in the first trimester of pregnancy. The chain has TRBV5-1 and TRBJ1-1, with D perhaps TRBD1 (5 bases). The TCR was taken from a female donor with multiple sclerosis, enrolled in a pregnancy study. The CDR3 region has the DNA TGCGCCAGCAGCTTGGCGGGTCAGGGGAACACTGAAGCTTTCTTT. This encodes CASSLAGQGNTEAFF.